The entry below gives a single T cell receptor (beta chain) sequence along with its context. The authors ran a second PCR of roughly 6 to 12 cycles using a sample-barcoded 5' primer and a J-beta primer mix. TCRdb reprocessed the 5' RACE reads with MiXCR, giving one entry per CDR3 protein. The sample yields around 1.5 million distinct CDR3 sequences, roughly a third seen once. The data stem from a study of blood T cells in healthy people across ages. Researchers collected about 9.1 milliliters of peripheral blood from every single donor. Trimming took 7 bases from V and 0 from J, leaving 9 bases between them. The CDR3 is 13 residues long. Looked up from germline, CDR1 is SNHLY and CDR2 is FYNNEI.

The rearrangement links TRBV2 to TRBJ1-1; D is uncertain. Source material: blood. The clonotype originates from a woman aged 25 to 45 in good health. The CDR3 sequence is CASTLSLNTEAFF. Here the CDR3 DNA reads TGTGCCAGCACCTTATCCCTGAACACTGAAGCTTTCTTT.